These T cell receptor beta chains were read from a single sample in a study of PD-1 blockade in classical Hodgkin lymphoma. Method: immunoSEQ multiplex PCR; TCRdb's copy keeps in-frame clones and lacks some. The sample has approximately 30,000 clones, 80% seen once. The sample was peripheral blood mononuclear cells (PBMCs), taken before the fourth cycle of nivolumab. The receptor source for this set is a human donor with classical Hodgkin lymphoma. CDR3s include the opening cysteine and the closing phenylalanine or tryptophan. D genes are given only for firm matches. Expanded clones are given a class, and other clones once, few, many or no size at all.

>-|TRBJ1-2|TRBD1|TRBV28
CASARGRGQGGYTF
TGTGCCAGTGCCAGGGGTAGGGGGCAGGGTGGCTACACCTTC
>-|TRBJ2-7|-|TRBV27
CASSHTGPHEQYF
TGTGCCAGCAGCCATACAGGGCCCCACGAGCAGTACTTC
>-|TRBJ2-3|-|TRBV2
CASSDQTFSTDTQYF
TGTGCCAGCAGTGATCAGACGTTCAGCACAGATACGCAGTATTTT
>-|TRBJ1-1|-|TRBV7-8
CASSLGAHRVNTEAFF
TGTGCCAGCAGCTTAGGGGCCCATAGAGTGAACACTGAAGCTTTCTTT
>-|TRBJ2-2|-|TRBV7-8
CASSRDITGELFF
TGTGCCAGCAGCCGGGACATAACCGGGGAGCTGTTTTTT
>-|TRBJ2-4|-|TRBV11-1
CASSLSGRELRNIQYF
TGTGCCAGCAGCTTATCCGGACGGGAATTAAGAAACATTCAGTACTTC
>-|TRBJ2-2|-|TRBV7-8
CASSDRLGSGELFF
TGTGCCAGCAGCGATAGACTTGGATCCGGGGAGCTGTTTTTT
>-|TRBJ2-3|TRBD2|TRBV25-1
CASSAPGLADSSTDTQYF
TGTGCCAGCAGTGCACCGGGACTAGCGGATTCTAGCACAGATACGCAGTATTTT
>-|TRBJ2-7|-|TRBV27
CASSPRVSYEQYF
TGTGCCAGCAGCCCCAGGGTCTCCTACGAGCAGTACTTC
>-|TRBJ2-3|TRBD2|TRBV7-9
CASSLGAGTRGTDTQYF
TGTGCCAGCAGCTTAGGGGCAGGGACTAGGGGCACAGATACGCAGTATTTT
>-|TRBJ2-5|-|TRBV6-1
CASSEGGGAETQYF
TGTGCCAGCAGCGAGGGAGGGGGGGCCGAGACCCAGTACTTC
>few|TRBJ1-1|-|TRBV5-5
CASSAYRANTEAFF
TGTGCCAGCAGCGCCTACAGGGCTAACACTGAAGCTTTCTTT
>-|TRBJ1-4|-|TRBV29-1
CSVDLGFTDEKLFF
TGCAGCGTTGATCTTGGGTTCACTGATGAAAAACTGTTTTTT
>few|TRBJ2-7|-|TRBV5-6
CASSRSFLFDEQYF
TGTGCCAGCAGCCGAAGCTTCCTATTCGACGAGCAGTACTTC
>-|TRBJ1-1|TRBD1|TRBV27
CASSFTGTAKAFF
TGTGCCAGCAGTTTCACCGGGACAGCCAAAGCTTTCTTT